This T cell receptor (beta chain) originates from a study of T cell responses to AZD1222 COVID-19 vaccine. The wider study: Recipients boosted at about 4 weeks or about 12 weeks are pooled. Regarding the study as a whole: Among the donors, most were white British and more were female, and clonal diversity was possibly underestimated. It was only 6 or 7 AZD1222 recipients who were seropositive at baseline.

As concerns this clone: Its antigen is not identified.

Data came from immunoSEQ multiplex PCR; TCRdb stores just in-frame clones and leaves some out. In the table there are approximately 140,000 clones, 80% to 90% of which are singletons. The germline CDR1 and CDR2 sequences are SGHRS and YFSETQ. The CDR3 is made up of 15 amino acids. The V end was cut by 0 bases, the J end by 2 bases, with 12 bases between. The rearrangement uses TRBV5-1 and TRBJ2-7, with D unclear. The sample consisted of peripheral blood, taken on day 0 of AZD1222 vaccination. The receptor was derived from an adult in good health. In DNA form, the CDR3 reads TGCGCCAGCAGCTTGGTGGCAACTCAGCCCTACGAGCAGTACTTC. It is translated as CASSLVATQPYEQYF.